The next 20 T cell receptor beta chains were all read from a single sample in a study of cytomegalovirus exposure and HLA in healthy donors (dated by TCRdb to the late 2010s). Receptor libraries were prepared by the immunoSEQ multiplex PCR assay. For the multiplex PCR, a mixture combining 60 forward primers for TCR Vbeta segments and 13 reverse primers for TCR Jbeta segments was used. The immuneACCESS repertoire file appears here via TCRdb, limited to in-frame rearrangements. These files lack a portion of the clones; in checked studies, under half of the deficit traces to unresolved V genes, and the cause of the others is not known. The sample table holds roughly 140,000 clones, of which about four fifths were seen once. The biggest ten clones account for approximately 2.8% of the sample. The sequencing input was PBMCs. These receptors were collected from a male donor in good health and CMV-seronegative.

The chain couples TRBV11-2 to TRBJ2-5, with 7 bases matching TRBD1. Per the germline V gene, CDR1 is SGHAT and CDR2 is FQNNGV. J lost 2 bases, V lost 5 bases, and 5 bases had no gene match. CDR3 length: 14 residues. The CDR3 region has the DNA TGTGCCAGCAGCACCAGGACAGGTCAAGAGACCCAGTACTTC. It specifies CASSTRTGQETQYF.

The DNA for the CDR3 is TGTGCCAGCAGCTTGGTCCAGCAAGAGACCCAGTACTTC. Protein sequence: CASSLVQQETQYF. V is TRBV5-6 and J is TRBJ2-5; D gene uncertain. The CDR3 has 13 amino acids. Germline CDR1 SGHDT, CDR2 YYEEEE. The V end lost 0 bases, the J end lost 2 bases, and 5 bases lay between the germline ends.

The chain carries TRBV15 and TRBJ1-2; a possible D gene is TRBD1 (5 bases). CDR1 is LNHNV, CDR2 YYDKDF, per germline (reference sequence). The germline V and J ends were trimmed by 4 bases and 4 bases, with 10 bases remaining between them. The CDR3 runs to 13 residues. CDR3 region: CATSNPGFYGYTF. The CDR3, as DNA: TGTGCCACCAGCAACCCAGGGTTCTATGGCTACACCTTC.

This clone was counted between two and nine times. The chain couples TRBV4-1 to TRBJ2-1, with 9 bases fitting TRBD2. The CDR3 runs to 15 residues. With 0 bases clipped from V and 7 bases from J, the junction kept 4 bases outside the gene matches. Germline V gene sequence: CDR1 MGHRA, CDR2 YSYEKL. In nucleotides, the CDR3 is TGCGCCAGCAGCCAAGATGGGACTAGCATTAATGAGCAGTTCTTC. This translates into CASSQDGTSINEQFF.

This clone was picked up a small number of times. CDR3 DNA sequence: TGTGCCAGCGAAGGACTCTTCTACAATGAGCAGTTCTTC. It yields the protein CASEGLFYNEQFF. This chain links TRBV2 with TRBJ2-1, with D perhaps matching TRBD2 (5 bases). This CDR3 region has 13 residues. Trimming removed 8 bases at V and 3 bases at J, with 11 bases between. Germline CDR1 is SNHLY and CDR2 is FYNNEI.

The rearrangement uses TRBV5-1 and TRBJ2-7, with TRBD1 as a possible D gene (5 bases). CDR3 length: 15 amino acids. Germline loops: CDR1 SGHRS, CDR2 YFSETQ. V lost 0 bases, J lost 2 bases, and 12 bases lay in between. CDR3 amino acids: CASSLASGLPYEQYF. For the CDR3, the DNA is TGCGCCAGCAGCTTGGCTTCAGGGCTTCCCTACGAGCAGTACTTC.

The J gene is TRBJ2-1, the V gene TRBV27; TRBD2 agrees at 8 bases. The CDR3 sequence is 14 residues long. The V gene end was trimmed by 7 bases and the J gene end by 7 bases; junction bases not matched to a gene: 9. Germline loops: CDR1 MNHEY, CDR2 SMNVEV (reference sequence). CDR3 loop: CASTLSGARNEQFF. CDR3 in DNA: TGTGCCAGCACCCTTAGCGGGGCGCGGAATGAGCAGTTCTTC.

The chain employs TRBV5-1 and TRBJ2-1; weak D call: TRBD2 (5 bases). CDR1 and CDR2 (germline): SGHRS, YFSETQ. This CDR3 has 15 amino acids. V lost 0 bases and J 10 bases, leaving 17 bases between the germline ends. DNA of the CDR3: TGCGCCAGCAGCTTGGCGGGGTCGGGATCGGAGGAGCAGTTCTTC. Translation: CASSLAGSGSEEQFF.

The chain recombines TRBV7-6 with TRBJ2-2; 9 positions match TRBD1. The V and J ends lost 4 bases and 6 bases, in that order; junction bases with no gene match: 6. The CDR3 is made up of 15 amino acids. Germline assignment: CDR1 SGHVS and CDR2 FNYEAQ. CDR3: CASSSGQGVSGELFF. The CDR3 DNA reads as TGTGCCAGCAGCTCGGGACAGGGAGTCTCCGGGGAGCTGTTTTTT.

The CDR3 here is CASSRLLTLTSGRPYEQYF. The CDR3 coding sequence is TGTGCCAGCAGTCGCCTCCTGACTCTGACTAGCGGGAGACCCTACGAGCAGTACTTC. The chain is built from TRBV27 and TRBJ2-7, with TRBD2 matching 12 bases. Germline V lookup: CDR1 MNHEY, CDR2 SMNVEV (reference sequence). This CDR3 has 19 residues. V was pared by 5 bases and J by 2 bases, with 16 bases of the junction left unmatched.

The chain employs TRBV30 and TRBJ2-7, with D unresolved. The CDR3 spans 10 residues. Germline assignment: CDR1 GTSNPN and CDR2 SVGIG (reference sequence). Trimming shortened V by 5 bases and J by 4 bases, and 6 bases separated the two germline ends. CDR3 DNA sequence: TGTGCCTGGGAGAAATACGAGCAGTACTTC. Its protein product is CAWEKYEQYF.

This clone was counted only a few times. V and J are TRBV30 and TRBJ1-2, with D tentatively TRBD1 (6 bases). The CDR3 is 14 residues long. V lost 5 bases, J lost 6 bases, and 19 bases lay in between. From germline, CDR1 is GTSNPN and CDR2 SVGIG (reference sequence). CDR3 region: CAWGRKQGTHGYTF. The CDR3 DNA reads TGTGCCTGGGGGCGGAAACAGGGTACCCATGGCTACACCTTC.

This clone was seen a few times. The CDR3 spells CASSLGLAGDQETQYF. CDR3 in DNA: TGTGCCAGCAGTTTAGGACTAGCGGGGGACCAAGAGACCCAGTACTTC. V usage is TRBV27 and J usage is TRBJ2-5; 13 positions match TRBD2. V lost 2 bases and J lost 0; bases outside the gene matches: 0. The germline V gene has CDR1 MNHEY and CDR2 SMNVEV (reference sequence). This CDR3 region has 16 residues.

This clone was seen just once. V is TRBV7-2 and J is TRBJ1-5, with 7 bases lining up with TRBD1. CDR1 and CDR2 (germline): SGHTA, FQGNSA. Trimming removed 5 bases from V and 0 bases from J; junction bases left unmatched: 7. The CDR3 runs to 16 residues. Here the CDR3 reads CASSPGTAFSNQPQHF. The CDR3, as DNA: TGTGCCAGCAGCCCCGGGACAGCCTTTAGCAATCAGCCCCAGCATTTT.

This clone was detected only a few times. This chain links TRBV30 with TRBJ2-3, with 7 bases identical to TRBD2. The CDR3 has 16 residues. Trimming removed 3 bases from V and 3 bases from J; junction bases left unmatched: 12. From germline, CDR1 is GTSNPN and CDR2 SVGIG (reference sequence). The CDR3 region is CAWSASVGGPTDTQYF. CDR3 bases: TGTGCCTGGAGCGCTAGCGTGGGAGGGCCAACAGATACGCAGTATTTT.

The chain has TRBV28 and TRBJ1-2; D gene ambiguous. Germline V gene data show CDR1 as MDHEN and CDR2 as SYDVKM. The CDR3 has 12 amino acids. The ends were cut back, 6 bases at V and 3 bases at J, with 8 bases in the middle. CDR3 protein: CASSNGDYGYTF. The CDR3 nucleotides read TGTGCCAGCAGCAACGGGGACTATGGCTACACCTTC.

This rearrangement joins TRBV19 to TRBJ1-5, with unresolved D. V lost 2 bases and J 5 bases, leaving 13 bases between the germline ends. The CDR3 has 15 residues. Looked up from germline, CDR1 is LNHDA and CDR2 is SQIVND (reference sequence). The CDR3 sequence is CASSILRELDQPQHF. CDR3 nucleotide sequence: TGTGCCAGTAGTATATTGAGGGAATTGGATCAGCCCCAGCATTTT. Looking up the rest from reference TRBV19 and TRBJ1-5 gives the full variable domain: DGGITQSPKYLFRKEGQNVTLSCEQNLNHDAMYWYRQDPGQGLRLIYYSQIVNDFQKGDIAEGYSVSREKKESFPLTVTSAQKNPTAFYLCASSILRELDQPQHFGDGTRLSIL.

The J gene is TRBJ2-1, the V gene TRBV10-3, with TRBD2 identical over 12 bases. Germline V lookup: CDR1 ENHRY, CDR2 SYGVKD. Trimming at V came to 4 bases and at J to 5 bases, leaving 9 bases not matched to a gene. The CDR3 has 17 amino acids. CDR3 nucleotide sequence: TGTGCCATCAGTGGGACTAGCGGGGTTCCCGGAAACAATGAGCAGTTCTTC. This encodes CAISGTSGVPGNNEQFF.

The rearrangement uses TRBV14 and TRBJ2-4, with 7 bases identical to TRBD2. With 0 bases clipped from V and 2 bases from J, the junction kept 7 bases outside the gene matches. The CDR3 sequence is 17 residues long. Germline CDR1 SGHDN, CDR2 FVKESK. CDR3 protein: CASSQEVGLVTKNIQYF. The CDR3 DNA reads TGTGCCAGCAGCCAAGAAGTCGGACTAGTAACCAAAAACATTCAGTACTTC.

The chain employs TRBV4-1 and TRBJ1-6; 12 nucleotides match TRBD1. The CDR3 contains 17 residues. From germline, CDR1 is MGHRA and CDR2 YSYEKL. V was pared by 7 bases and J by 3 bases, with 7 bases of the junction left unmatched. Here the CDR3 DNA reads TGCGCCAGCAATCCCGGGACAGGGGGCCGCTATAATTCACCCCTCCACTTT. It specifies CASNPGTGGRYNSPLHF.